This is a list of T cell receptor beta chains from one sample in a study of blood T cell repertoires in COVID-19. TCRdb keeps only in-frame clones here, not all; method: immunoSEQ multiplex PCR. The sample yields tens of thousands of clones, around 69% seen once. Sequences were obtained from peripheral blood. The receptors stem from a man in his 70s with active or convalescent COVID-19. The CDR3 runs from the conserved cysteine through the conserved F or W. Not every row has a clone size; where given, it reads once, few, many or a size class.

V	size	J	CDR3
TRBV5-1	-	TRBJ2-2	CASSLLPLAGINTGELFF
TRBV28	once	TRBJ2-3	CASLAGQGDTQYF
TRBV6-5	-	TRBJ1-3	CASSSGTGNTIYF
TRBV2	-	TRBJ2-2	CASSRGQLTGELFF
TRBV19	-	TRBJ2-1	CASSRGANNEQFF
TRBV4-2	many	TRBJ2-1	CASSQAPRGGAGDEQFF
TRBV6-4	-	TRBJ1-4	CASSGGYEKEKLFF
TRBV3-1/TRBV3-2	-	TRBJ1-2	CASSQNTGGSGYTF
TRBV28	-	TRBJ2-1	CASSLTGALNEQFF
TRBV12-5	-	TRBJ1-4	CASGLVTTGWNEKLFF
TRBV5-1	-	TRBJ2-1	CASSSGLAGLSGEQFF
TRBV21-1	-	TRBJ1-2	CAWVGRQDELGGYTF
TRBV19	-	TRBJ1-2	CASQSFRDSYPNYGYTF
TRBV12-3/TRBV12-4	-	TRBJ2-3	CASRGGPTDTQYF
TRBV7-9	-	TRBJ1-2	CASSFGQEGYGYTF
TRBV28	-	TRBJ1-1	CASTRGGDAAEAFF
TRBV4-1	-	TRBJ2-7	CASSQHGTGASKQYF
TRBV7-3	few	TRBJ2-1	CASRLDGTHNEQFF
TRBV6-5	-	TRBJ2-1	CASSHSGGTYNEQFF
TRBV27	-	TRBJ2-3	CASSPTQGRDTQYF
TRBV4-1	-	TRBJ1-4	CASSVGGVEEKLFF
TRBV4-1	-	TRBJ2-5	CASKPGQLEETQYF
TRBV2	-	TRBJ1-3	CASAYGNTIYF
TRBV15	once	TRBJ1-2	CATSRGYLYGYTF
TRBV4-1	-	TRBJ1-5	CASSQRGQEDQPQHF
TRBV30	-	TRBJ1-1	CAWTRGTNTEAFF
TRBV4-1	-	TRBJ2-5	CASSPAAARDQETQYF
TRBV28	-	TRBJ1-4	CASQIGTKNEKLFF
TRBV30	-	TRBJ2-3	CAWNPAGHTQYF
TRBV5-4	-	TRBJ2-1	CASSLDRSIRNEQFF
TRBV18	-	TRBJ1-4	CASSPLDSFNEKLFF
TRBV2	-	TRBJ2-2	CASRGQANTGELFF
TRBV24-1	-	TRBJ2-7	CATSASGQWHEQYF
TRBV5-1	-	TRBJ2-5	CASSLVGTERQETQYF
TRBV4-2	few	TRBJ1-1	CASSQDPTGMNTEAFF
TRBV18	-	TRBJ2-5	CASSPALETQYF
TRBV7-6	few	TRBJ1-4	CASSPRTDRTNEKLFF
TRBV6-5	-	TRBJ1-5	CASTQQGNQPQHF
TRBV21-1	-	TRBJ1-4	CASNYEKLFF
TRBV2	-	TRBJ2-2	CASSESRMAGELFF
TRBV2	-	TRBJ1-2	CASILDRGHGYTF
TRBV2	-	TRBJ2-5	CASAQGRETQYF